The subject of this entry is one T cell receptor (beta chain). Its antigen is unidentified. Use of 60 Vbeta and 13 Jbeta primers characterized the PCR. TCRdb keeps only in-frame clones here, not all; method: immunoSEQ multiplex PCR. The repertoire consists of around 130,000 clones, with approximately 72% occurring once and the leading ten covering 1.5%. This entry comes from a study of cytomegalovirus exposure and HLA in healthy donors. General study points: The authors later found most CMV-associated TCR beta chains appeared HLA-restricted.

Trimming cost V 9 bases and J 0 bases; bases outside gene matches: 10. Germline CDR1 reads MDHEN; CDR2 reads SYDVKM. The CDR3 is 17 amino acids. The sequence came from a man aged 18 to 29 in good health and CMV-seronegative. The chain has TRBV28 and TRBJ2-6; TRBD2 matches 8 bases. Material for sequencing was PBMCs. Written as DNA, the CDR3 is TGTGCCAGTCGGCAGGCGGGAGGAAGCTCTGGGGCCAACGTCCTGACTTTC. Amino acids: CASRQAGGSSGANVLTF.